Given below is one TCR beta chain in context. These data originate in a study of T cell responses to AZD1222 COVID-19 vaccine. Data came from immunoSEQ multiplex PCR; TCRdb stores just in-frame clones and leaves some out. The repertoire consists of 85,000 to 100,000 clones, with 90% to 95% occurring once and the leading ten covering approximately 9%. This CDR3 has 13 residues. Germline CDR1 LNHNV, CDR2 YYDKDF (reference sequence). Trimming pared 0 bases from V and 7 bases from J, leaving 7 bases between. This sequence joins TRBV15 and TRBJ2-1; D is ambiguous. This receptor was identified in an adult who received the AZD1222 COVID-19 vaccine. Source: peripheral blood, taken 28 days after the second AZD1222 dose. The CDR3 sequence: CATSRDLANEQFF. In DNA form, the CDR3 reads TGTGCCACCAGCAGAGATCTGGCGAATGAGCAGTTCTTC.